One sample yielded the 17 T cell receptor beta chains listed below, sequenced in a study of identical twins. Each CDR3 protein is one row after TCRdb ran MiXCR on the 5' RACE reads. The sample has about 1.7 million distinct CDR3 sequences, less than 35% seen once. Sequencing input: cord blood. These receptors were collected from a newborn girl in good health.

The chain combines TRBV11-2 with TRBJ1-3; possibly TRBD1 for D (6 bases). CDR1 is SGHAT, CDR2 FQNNGV, per germline. The CDR3 contains 16 residues. V gave up 5 bases and J gave up 0 bases, with 14 bases separating them. CDR3 sequence (DNA): TGTGCCAGCAGCCAAATAGGACAGTACTCTGGAAACACCATATATTTT. As protein: CASSQIGQYSGNTIYF.

This chain links TRBV6-5 with TRBJ1-5; D uncertain. This CDR3 has 15 residues. Germline values: CDR1 MNHEY, CDR2 SVGAGI. V was clipped by 0 bases and J by 2 bases, with 8 bases between them. CDR3 DNA sequence: TGTGCCAGCAGTTACTCGACGGACCGCAATCAGCCCCAGCATTTT. Amino acid sequence: CASSYSTDRNQPQHF.

This clonotype has only a few counts. V is TRBV3-1 and J is TRBJ1-1, with a tentative D call TRBD1 (5 bases). V was trimmed by 4 bases and J by 11 bases, leaving 11 bases between them. CDR3 size: 11 residues. Germline V gene sequence: CDR1 LGHDT, CDR2 YNNKEL (reference sequence). For the CDR3, the DNA is TGTGCCAGCAGCCCCGGGACGGACGCTTTCTTT. Translation gives CASSPGTDAFF.

The V and J genes are TRBV27 and TRBJ2-7; 10 bases map to TRBD1. CDR3 length: 15 residues. Trimming removed 3 bases from V and 5 bases from J; junction bases left unmatched: 7. CDR1 is MNHEY and CDR2 is SMNVEV in the germline V gene (reference sequence). The CDR3 DNA is TGTGCCAGCAGTTTCGGGACAGGGGCGCGTAACGAGCAGTACTTC. Amino acid sequence: CASSFGTGARNEQYF.

Only a few counts were recorded for this clonotype. The J gene is TRBJ2-7, the V gene TRBV7-2; D might be TRBD2 (5 bases). Germline loops: CDR1 SGHTA, CDR2 FQGNSA. Trimming pared 3 bases from V and 5 bases from J, leaving 8 bases between. This CDR3 has 12 amino acids. The CDR3, as DNA: TGTGCCAGCAGCTTCAGGACTGACGAGCAGTACTTC. Protein sequence: CASSFRTDEQYF.

V and J are TRBV5-1 and TRBJ2-5; D is perhaps TRBD2 (6 bases). Germline CDR1 is SGHRS and CDR2 is YFSETQ. The CDR3 spans 14 residues. The V gene lost 0 bases and the J gene lost 11 bases, with 17 bases spanning the gap. The CDR3 loop reads CASSLAPGTLPQYF. The CDR3 nucleotides are TGCGCCAGCAGCTTGGCCCCAGGGACTTTACCGCAGTACTTC. Combining the CDR3 with reference TRBV5-1 and TRBJ2-5 gives the whole variable domain KAGVTQTPRYLIKTRGQQVTLSCSPISGHRSVSWYQQTPGQGLQFLFEYFSETQRNKGNFPGRFSGRQFSNSRSEMNVSTLELGDSALYLCASSLAPGTLPQYFGPGTRLLVL.

A few counts support this clonotype. The chain links TRBV6-1 to TRBJ2-7; TRBD2 matches at 8 bases. With 7 bases clipped from V and 3 bases from J, the junction kept 14 bases outside the gene matches. The CDR3 is 16 amino acids. CDR1 is MNHNS, CDR2 SASEGT, per germline. The CDR3, as DNA: TGTGCCAGCATGCCAGCGGGAGTACCATTAAACTACGAGCAGTACTTC. It codes for CASMPAGVPLNYEQYF.

The chain joins TRBV2 to TRBJ1-5; D is possibly TRBD1 (5 bases). The V gene lost 6 bases and the J gene lost 4 bases, with 13 bases spanning the gap. Germline V CDR1 and CDR2: SNHLY, FYNNEI. CDR3 length equals 14 residues. CDR3 loop: CASRATQGNQPQHF. CDR3 nucleotides: TGTGCCAGCAGGGCGACTCAGGGTAATCAGCCCCAGCATTTT.

The chain recombines TRBV4-1 with TRBJ2-3; TRBD2 matches 9 bases. Germline CDR1 and CDR2: MGHRA and YSYEKL. CDR3 length: 18 residues. Unmatched junction bases numbered 9, after V lost 0 bases and J lost 2 bases. CDR3 nucleotide sequence: TGCGCCAGCAGCCAAGAGCGCGGGAGGGGAAGGGACACAGATACGCAGTATTTT. It translates to CASSQERGRGRDTDTQYF.

The chain has TRBV28 and TRBJ1-6; D is ambiguous. This CDR3 contains 14 residues. Germline assignment: CDR1 MDHEN and CDR2 SYDVKM. Trimming left V 1 base short and J 10 bases short, with 11 bases between. The CDR3 region has the DNA TGTGCCAGCAGTTTATTGGGTTTTCCGTCACCCCTCCACTTT. Protein: CASSLLGFPSPLHF.

A remark on this clonotype: One junction end does not reproduce the germline sequence, and a read error may be involved. This chain uses TRBV12-3 or TRBV12-4 with TRBJ1-5; D gene unclear. This CDR3 contains 13 residues. CDR3 amino acids: CAGSFAGEQPQHF. The CDR3 DNA reads as TGTGCCGGCAGTTTCGCCGGGGAACAGCCCCAGCATTTT.

In the case of this clonotype: The junction does not match germline at one end; this may be a read error. The V gene is TRBV5-1, the J gene TRBJ1-2; 8 bases are a match to TRBD1. CDR3 length: 17 amino acids. Per germline, CDR1 SGHRS and CDR2 YFSETQ. CDR3 amino acids: CASSLKPGTGFNYGYNF. CDR3 in DNA: TGCGCCAGCAGCTTGAAACCCGGGACAGGCTTCAACTATGGCTACAACTTC.

This clonotype was counted only a few times. The J gene is TRBJ2-1, the V gene TRBV3-1; tentatively, D is TRBD2 (6 bases). This CDR3 region has 15 residues. With 7 bases removed from V and 4 bases from J, the gap between germline ends came to 17 bases. The germline V gene encodes CDR1 LGHDT and CDR2 YNNKEL (reference sequence). This chain's CDR3 is CASTLRGGGYNEQFF. Written as DNA, the CDR3 is TGTGCCAGCACCCTAAGGGGTGGAGGGTACAATGAGCAGTTCTTC.

The V and J genes are TRBV12-3 or TRBV12-4 and TRBJ2-5; a weak D match, TRBD2 (6 bases). The CDR3 has 15 residues. The ends were cut back, 4 bases at V and 2 bases at J, with 14 bases in the middle. Here the CDR3 reads CASSSAGRMQETQYF. In DNA, the CDR3 is TGTGCCAGCAGTTCTGCGGGACGTATGCAAGAGACCCAGTACTTC.

The rearrangement joins TRBV4-2 to TRBJ2-3; the D is unclear. This CDR3 has 15 residues. The V end lost 4 bases, the J end lost 0 bases, and 11 bases lay between the germline ends. Germline CDR1 reads LGHNA; CDR2 reads YNFKEQ. The CDR3 coding sequence is TGTGCCAGCAGCCCCTTCGTGGGAAGCACAGATACGCAGTATTTT. Translation gives CASSPFVGSTDTQYF.

The rearrangement links TRBV28 to TRBJ1-6; a weak D match, TRBD1 (6 bases). The ends were cut back, 2 bases at V and 0 bases at J, with 14 bases in the middle. Germline V gives CDR1 MDHEN, CDR2 SYDVKM. The CDR3 spans 18 residues. The CDR3 DNA reads TGTGCCAGCAGTTTAAGTCGGACAGAGAGCTCCTATAATTCACCCCTCCACTTT. It translates to CASSLSRTESSYNSPLHF.

This clonotype was counted between two and nine times. This sequence joins TRBV29-1 and TRBJ1-1; D is uncertain. The CDR3 contains 12 residues. Trimming cost V 3 bases and J 1 base, with 6 bases left between them. Germline-derived CDR1 and CDR2 are SQVTM and ANQGSEA. This chain's CDR3 is CSVEVQNTEAFF. The CDR3 nucleotides read TGCAGCGTTGAGGTGCAGAACACTGAAGCTTTCTTT. Using reference TRBV29-1 and TRBJ1-1 for the parts outside the CDR3, the full variable domain is SAVISQKPSRDICQRGTSLTIQCQVDSQVTMMFWYRQQPGQSLTLIATANQGSEATYESGFVIDKFPISRPNLTFSTLTVSNMSPEDSSIYLCSVEVQNTEAFFGQGTRLTVV.